The clone carrying this TCR beta chain has only a few counts. The data are from a study of patients and donors after allogeneic stem cell transplantation. TCRdb itself ran the RT-PCR reads through MiXCR, one entry per CDR3 protein. This table holds about 96,000 distinct CDR3 sequences, about 44% found once. The sequencing sample was made of blood, either unsorted or a sorted T cell fraction (not recorded which). This TCR was recovered from a human donor who was either an allogeneic HSCT recipient or a stem cell or donor lymphocyte infusion donor (not recorded which). It is not recorded whose cells these are; they may come from a transplant donor.

CDR3 sequence: CAISGTQNQPQHF. The DNA for the CDR3 is TGTGCCATCAGCGGGACACAAAATCAGCCCCAGCATTTT. The V call is TRBV10-3, the J call TRBJ1-5; perhaps TRBD1 as D (6 bases). The CDR3 consists of 13 residues. CDR1 and CDR2 from the germline V gene are ENHRY and SYGVKD. V was shortened by 6 bases and J by 4 bases, with 10 bases between the two germline ends.